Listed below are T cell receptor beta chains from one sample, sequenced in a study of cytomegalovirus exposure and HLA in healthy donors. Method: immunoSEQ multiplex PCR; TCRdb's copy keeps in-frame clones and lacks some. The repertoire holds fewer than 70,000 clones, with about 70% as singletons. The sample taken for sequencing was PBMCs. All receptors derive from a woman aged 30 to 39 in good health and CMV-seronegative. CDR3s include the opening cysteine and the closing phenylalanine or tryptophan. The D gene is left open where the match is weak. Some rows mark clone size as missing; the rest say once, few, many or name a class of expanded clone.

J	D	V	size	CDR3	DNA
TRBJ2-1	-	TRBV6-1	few	CASSESTSNGYNEQFF	TGTGCCAGCAGTGAATCCACTAGCAATGGGTACAATGAGCAGTTCTTC
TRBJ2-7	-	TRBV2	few	CASSVNTGTHEQYF	TGTGCCAGCAGTGTAAATACAGGGACCCACGAGCAGTACTTC
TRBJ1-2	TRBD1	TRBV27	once	CASSPLGQGYTF	TGTGCCAGCAGTCCCCTGGGACAGGGCTACACCTTC
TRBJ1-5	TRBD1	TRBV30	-	CAWAGTGGNQPQHF	TGTGCCTGGGCGGGAACAGGGGGCAATCAGCCCCAGCATTTT
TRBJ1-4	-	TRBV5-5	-	CASSLGGGANEKLFF	TGTGCCAGCAGCTTGGGTGGGGGGGCTAATGAAAAACTGTTTTTT
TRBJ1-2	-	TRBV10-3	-	CAISTGIDYGYTF	TGTGCCATCTCAACAGGCATCGACTATGGCTACACCTTC
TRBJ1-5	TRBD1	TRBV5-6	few	CASSWTGEINQPQHF	TGTGCCAGCAGTTGGACAGGGGAAATCAATCAGCCCCAGCATTTT
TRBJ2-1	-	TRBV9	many	CASSPRRGGAYNEQFF	TGTGCCAGCAGCCCCAGGAGGGGCGGGGCCTACAATGAGCAGTTCTTC
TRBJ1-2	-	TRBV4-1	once	CASSQGVGRSNYGYTF	TGCGCCAGCAGCCAAGGTGTGGGGCGATCTAACTATGGCTACACCTTC
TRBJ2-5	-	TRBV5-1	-	CASSLTRETQYF	TGCGCCAGCAGCTTGACTCGGGAGACCCAGTACTTC
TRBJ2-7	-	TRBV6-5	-	CASSYSTWGRDYEQYF	TGTGCCAGCAGTTACTCCACCTGGGGCCGCGACTACGAGCAGTACTTC
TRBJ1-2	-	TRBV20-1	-	CSARHRVGYTF	TGCAGTGCTAGACACAGGGTCGGCTACACCTTC
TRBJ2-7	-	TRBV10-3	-	CAISGTPSEQYF	TGTGCCATCAGTGGAACCCCGAGCGAGCAGTACTTC
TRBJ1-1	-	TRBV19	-	CASSISGGLGTEAFF	TGTGCCAGTAGCATATCGGGGGGCTTGGGGACTGAAGCTTTCTTT
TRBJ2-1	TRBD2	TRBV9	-	CASRSRVLAGNYNEQFF	TGTGCCAGCAGGTCCCGGGTACTAGCGGGGAACTACAATGAGCAGTTCTTC
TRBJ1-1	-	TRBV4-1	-	CASSQERGLNTEAFF	TGCGCCAGCAGCCAAGAACGGGGGTTGAACACTGAAGCTTTCTTT
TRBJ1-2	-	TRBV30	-	CAWSDGYRAAYGYTF	TGTGCCTGGAGTGATGGCTACAGGGCCGCGTATGGCTACACCTTC
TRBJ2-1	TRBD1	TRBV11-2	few	CASSFRGRGQGAYNEQFF	TGTGCCAGCAGCTTTAGAGGGAGGGGACAGGGGGCCTACAATGAGCAGTTCTTC
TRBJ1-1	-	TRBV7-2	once	CASRYQGSEAFF	TGTGCCAGCAGATACCAGGGAAGTGAAGCTTTCTTT
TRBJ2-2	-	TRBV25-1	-	CASTENWAWDLRTGELFF	TGTGCCAGCACCGAAAATTGGGCTTGGGACTTACGTACCGGGGAGCTGTTTTTT
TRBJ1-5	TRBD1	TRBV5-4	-	CASSLGGTVNQPQHF	TGTGCCAGCAGCTTGGGAGGGACAGTCAATCAGCCCCAGCATTTT
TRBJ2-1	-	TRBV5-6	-	CASSFTGYLAEQFF	TGTGCCAGCAGCTTCACGGGATACTTGGCGGAGCAGTTCTTC
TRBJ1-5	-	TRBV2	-	CASSEYAGAPQHF	TGTGCCAGCAGTGAATACGCGGGGGCGCCCCAGCATTTT
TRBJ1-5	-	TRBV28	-	CASSLIPRPQHF	TGTGCCAGCAGTCTAATTCCCCGGCCCCAGCATTTT
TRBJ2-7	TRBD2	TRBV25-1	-	CASSRGGSYEQYF	TGTGCCAGCAGCCGGGGGGGGTCCTACGAGCAGTACTTC
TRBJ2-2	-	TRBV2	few	CASMTGNTGELFF	TGTGCCAGCATGACTGGAAACACCGGGGAGCTGTTTTTT